This T cell receptor (beta chain) came from a study of T cell clonotyping in hematopoietic cell transplantation. A note on this clone: Its antigen is undetermined.

The J segment lost 3 bases and the V segment lost 4 bases, leaving 6 bases of the junction unmatched. The germline gives CDR1 SGHTA, CDR2 FQGNSA. This CDR3 region has 15 residues. TCRdb's copy holds only in-frame clones and misses some; the assay was immunoSEQ multiplex PCR. The table includes under 3,500 clones, 83% detected once. Overall study results and limits: Recipient TCR diversity dropped after transplant; expanded clonotypes rose from day 30 to 180.

The chain links TRBV7-2 to TRBJ2-5; TRBD2 matches 9 bases. Sequencing used PBMCs, obtained 180 days after allogeneic stem cell transplant. The sequence derives from a female patient aged 40 to 50 who had an allogeneic stem cell transplant from a related donor, so T cells may come from the graft donor. Some clones in this sample may be carry-over from other donors' samples. The CDR3 sequence: CASSSAGGEEETQYF. DNA of the CDR3: TGTGCCAGCAGCTCAGCGGGAGGCGAGGAAGAGACCCAGTACTTC.